This is a list of T cell receptor beta chains from one sample in a study of T cell responses to AZD1222 COVID-19 vaccine. TCRdb keeps only in-frame clones here, not all; method: immunoSEQ multiplex PCR. The sample includes 200,000 or so clones, almost 95% of them seen just once. Material: peripheral blood, obtained on day 0 of AZD1222 vaccination. These receptors were collected from an adult in good health. Both conserved end residues are trimmed from each CDR3. The order of the fields is V gene, J gene, CDR3 length, CDR3 protein.

v_call: TRBV11-2
j_call: TRBJ2-3
cdr3_length: 13
cdr3_aa: ASSLGRGRTDTQY

v_call: TRBV19
j_call: TRBJ1-2
cdr3_length: 15
cdr3_aa: ASRATSGLLLVDGYT

v_call: TRBV27
j_call: TRBJ2-2
cdr3_length: 11
cdr3_aa: ASSLVNTGELF

v_call: TRBV30
j_call: TRBJ2-1
cdr3_length: 12
cdr3_aa: ACRDSHSYNEQF

v_call: TRBV7-9
j_call: TRBJ2-3
cdr3_length: 13
cdr3_aa: ASAPGDRLSDTQY

v_call: TRBV7-2
j_call: TRBJ2-1
cdr3_length: 12
cdr3_aa: ASSSGLLYNEQF

v_call: TRBV5-1
j_call: TRBJ1-4
cdr3_length: 14
cdr3_aa: ASSLGQGSTNEKLF

v_call: TRBV18
j_call: TRBJ2-7
cdr3_length: 10
cdr3_aa: ASSPPGQEQY

v_call: TRBV4-1
j_call: TRBJ1-1
cdr3_length: 12
cdr3_aa: ASSQDSGADEAF

v_call: TRBV18
j_call: TRBJ2-7
cdr3_length: 11
cdr3_aa: ASSPESSYEQY

v_call: TRBV6-5
j_call: TRBJ1-5
cdr3_length: 13
cdr3_aa: ASSYGDRGNQPQH

v_call: TRBV4-2
j_call: TRBJ2-7
cdr3_length: 12
cdr3_aa: ASSQVGVAYEQY

v_call: TRBV6-5
j_call: TRBJ1-4
cdr3_length: 13
cdr3_aa: ASSYSRGTGKKLF

v_call: TRBV6-5
j_call: TRBJ2-7
cdr3_length: 12
cdr3_aa: ASRPTTGDYEQY

v_call: TRBV7-9
j_call: TRBJ2-7
cdr3_length: 10
cdr3_aa: AVNKEGYEQY

v_call: TRBV12-3/TRBV12-4
j_call: TRBJ1-1
cdr3_length: 9
cdr3_aa: ASSLRGEAF

v_call: TRBV28
j_call: TRBJ1-2
cdr3_length: 12
cdr3_aa: ASSSGPEPKGYT

v_call: TRBV4-1
j_call: TRBJ1-4
cdr3_length: 19
cdr3_aa: ASSQSARRDREGWWSEKLF

v_call: TRBV28
j_call: TRBJ2-3
cdr3_length: 16
cdr3_aa: ASSLFLAGGRSPGEQY

v_call: TRBV29-1
j_call: TRBJ2-1
cdr3_length: 12
cdr3_aa: SVERRVSYNEQF